This T cell receptor (beta chain) was found in a study of control samples from healthy donors and cancer patients. Sequencing used immunoSEQ multiplex PCR; TCRdb keeps in-frame clones, though not all of them. The sample lists about 160,000 clones, about 90% occurring once. This clone turned up a few times. The CDR3 covers 15 residues. CDR1 and CDR2 from the germline V gene are SGHRS and YFSETQ. Trimming took 2 bases from V and 1 from J, leaving 10 bases between them. The V gene is TRBV5-1, the J gene TRBJ1-5; D is perhaps TRBD1 (6 bases). The receptor comes from a man aged 25 to 45 in good health. Sequences were obtained from blood. Written as DNA, the CDR3 is TGCGCCAGCAGCTTCTCGGGGGCGAGCAATCAGCCCCAGCATTTT. It is translated as CASSFSGASNQPQHF.